These 13 T cell receptor beta chains came from one sample sequenced in a study of tumour-infiltrating T cells in Burkitt lymphoma. Repertoires were generated with immunoSEQ multiplex PCR, while TCRdb's copy carries only in-frame clones and drops some. The data contain roughly 1,000 clones, approximately 13% of them singletons. The material sequenced was tumor tissue. The receptors were gathered from a human donor with Burkitt lymphoma.

This clone came up a few times. V and J are TRBV7-8 and TRBJ2-5; D gene unclear. The CDR3 contains 14 residues. Germline V gene sequence: CDR1 SGHVS, CDR2 FQNEAQ. Trimming stripped 0 bases from V and 3 bases from J, with 8 bases between. The CDR3 region is CASSLAGWEETQYF. The CDR3 DNA sequence: TGTGCCAGCAGCTTAGCGGGGTGGGAAGAGACCCAGTACTTC.

The table lists this clone with a few counts. Germline is not matched at one junction end, which may reflect a read error. The chain is built from TRBV19 and TRBJ1-5; 7 bases map to TRBD1. The V gene's germline CDR1 is LNHDA and CDR2 SQIVND (reference sequence). The CDR3 contains 13 residues. The CDR3 here is CASSTQGGQPQHF. CDR3 DNA sequence: TGTGCCAGTAGTACCCAGGGGGGTCAGCCTCAGCATTTT.

The chain is built from TRBV11-2 and TRBJ1-2; 10 nucleotides match TRBD1. The V and J ends lost 0 bases and 4 bases, in that order; junction bases with no gene match: 11. Germline CDR1 reads SGHAT; CDR2 reads FQNNGV. This CDR3 is 18 amino acids long. CDR3 nucleotides: TGTGCCAGCAGCTTAGACGACAGGGGGCTGGTTAAATCCTATGGCTACACCTTC. This gives the protein CASSLDDRGLVKSYGYTF.

The chain combines TRBV11-3 with TRBJ1-1; no clear D gene. V lost 2 bases and J lost 5, with 9 bases in between. This CDR3 region has 13 residues. Germline CDR1 and CDR2: SGHNT and YENEEA. The CDR3 DNA sequence: TGTGCCAGCAGCTTAAACCGAGATACTGAAGCTTTCTTT. Translated: CASSLNRDTEAFF.

For this clone: The sample contains more than one DNA sequence encoding this CDR3. The chain has TRBV18 and TRBJ1-4; TRBD1 matches 10 bases. CDR3 length: 15 residues. Germline V gene data show CDR1 as KGHSH and CDR2 as LQKENI. V gave up 1 base and J gave up 8 bases; unmatched junction bases: 4. The CDR3 DNA reads TGTGCCAGCTCACCACGGGGACAGGGGAACGAAAAACTGTTTTTT. It is translated as CASSPRGQGNEKLFF.

This clone was seen a handful of times. V and J are TRBV6-1 and TRBJ2-6; unclear D gene. The CDR3 has 13 residues. Germline CDR1 MNHNS, CDR2 SASEGT. V was pared by 6 bases and J by 0 bases, with 3 bases between. In DNA, the CDR3 is TGTGCCAGCAGCAACTCTGGGGCCAACGTCCTGACTTTC. Protein product: CASSNSGANVLTF.

This clone occurred a few times. This chain links TRBV6-1 with TRBJ2-3; no clear D. V was shortened by 0 bases and J by 8 bases, with 15 bases between the two germline ends. The germline V gene has CDR1 MNHNS and CDR2 SASEGT. The CDR3 length is 15 residues. The CDR3: CASSEAQKGVGTQYF. The CDR3 DNA follows: TGTGCCAGCAGTGAAGCGCAAAAGGGTGTAGGTACGCAGTATTTT.

The chain uses TRBV27 and TRBJ2-7; 9 bases align to TRBD1. V lost 8 bases, J lost 6 bases, and 8 bases stayed unmatched. Germline CDR1 is MNHEY and CDR2 is SMNVEV (reference sequence). The CDR3 has 13 residues. CDR3 in DNA: TGTGCCAGCTGCCCAACAGGGGGCGGCGAGCAGTACTTC. Translated, it gives CASCPTGGGEQYF.

The sample holds a few counts of this clone. The chain employs TRBV28 and TRBJ1-2; 8 nucleotides line up with TRBD1. The CDR3 sequence is 15 residues long. Trimming took 5 bases from V and 3 from J; bases not matched to a gene: 8. The germline V gene encodes CDR1 MDHEN and CDR2 SYDVKM. CDR3 protein: CASSPTGVVDYGYTF. CDR3 nucleotide sequence: TGTGCCAGCAGTCCGACAGGGGTCGTTGACTATGGCTACACCTTC.

This clone was counted only a few times. For the CDR3, the DNA is TGCGCCAGCAGGGCGGCGGACCACTACACCGGGGAGCTGTTTTTT. Its translation: CASRAADHYTGELFF. The gene calls are TRBV4-1 and TRBJ2-2; no definite D call. The CDR3 consists of 15 residues. Germline-derived CDR1 and CDR2 are MGHRA and YSYEKL. V was cut by 6 bases and J by 3 bases, with 14 bases left in between.

This chain joins TRBV10-2 and TRBJ1-5, with TRBD1 matching over 7 bases. Germline CDR1 and CDR2: WSHSY and SAAADI. The CDR3 contains 14 residues. Germline trimming cut 5 bases from V and 6 bases from J; bases unmatched to any gene: 7. The CDR3 loop reads CASSPNRGGQPQHF. The DNA for the CDR3 is TGCGCCAGCAGTCCAAACAGGGGCGGTCAGCCCCAGCATTTT.

The chain couples TRBV7-3 to TRBJ2-5, with a weak D call TRBD1 (6 bases). The germline gives CDR1 SGHTA, CDR2 FQGTGA. V lost 5 bases, J lost 4 bases, and 20 bases lay in between. This CDR3 has 16 residues. CDR3 in amino acids: CASSPGGQGGLETQYF. The CDR3, as DNA: TGTGCCAGCAGCCCCGGAGGACAAGGGGGTTTAGAGACCCAGTACTTC.

This clone appeared a few times. This chain links TRBV19 with TRBJ2-1, with a weak D call TRBD1 (6 bases). V was pared by 5 bases and J by 0 bases, with 8 bases between. The CDR3 contains 14 residues. CDR1 and CDR2 (germline): LNHDA, SQIVND (reference sequence). The CDR3 nucleotides read TGTGCCAGTAGTTGGACAGCCTCCTACAATGAGCAGTTCTTC. Protein: CASSWTASYNEQFF.